Sequencing of this TCR beta chain was carried out in a study of response to subunit inactivated influenza vaccine. TCRdb reprocessed the RT-PCR reads via MiXCR and lists one record per CDR3 protein. The profile shows hundreds of thousands of distinct CDR3 sequences, approximately 14% of them singletons. Germline V gene sequence: CDR1 LNHDA, CDR2 SQIVND (reference sequence). V lost 5 bases and J lost 5, with 10 bases in between. The CDR3 is 13 amino acids. The sequence derives from a man aged 50 to 59 who received an inactivated influenza vaccine. This chain links TRBV19 with TRBJ2-1; D might be TRBD2 (5 bases). The sample consisted of PBMCs from blood, taken about 12 days after vaccination. CDR3 nucleotide sequence: TGTGCCAGTAGTTTCTTGACTAACAATGAGCAGTTCTTC. Encoded protein: CASSFLTNNEQFF. Using reference TRBV19 and TRBJ2-1 for the parts outside the CDR3, the full variable domain is DGGITQSPKYLFRKEGQNVTLSCEQNLNHDAMYWYRQDPGQGLRLIYYSQIVNDFQKGDIAEGYSVSREKKESFPLTVTSAQKNPTAFYLCASSFLTNNEQFFGPGTRLTVL.